This T cell receptor beta chain comes out of a study of beta chain features in type 1 diabetes. Whole-study results and caveats: Whether TCRB rearrangement is influenced by HLA type was left unresolved in this analysis. Significant though moderate, a shortening of TCRB CDR3s appeared in all four CD4+ subsets of Type 1 diabetes patients.

Germline V gives CDR1 SEHNR, CDR2 FQNEAQ (reference sequence). The length of the CDR3 is 16 residues. In its sample, this clone was seen a few times. What it binds is unknown. Mismatch with germline at one junction end may stem from a read error. Other nucleotide sequences in the sample specify the same CDR3. Based on CD45RO/CCR7/CD25/CD127/CD95/CD27, CD4+ regulatory, stem cell-like memory, naive and central memory cells were sorted. Sorted cells reached over 95% purity in every population. Reverse transcribing all isolated RNA meant expressed TCRB transcripts were sequenced. Profiled with immunoSEQ multiplex PCR; TCRdb holds only in-frame clones, not every one. In the table there are 300,000 to 350,000 clones, about 15% of which are singletons.

Sequenced input: central memory CD4+ T cells from blood. V gene TRBV7-9 combines with J gene TRBJ2-3; tentatively, D is TRBD1 or TRBD2 (6 bases each). The sequence was collected from a man aged 25-45 years in good health. The chain's CDR3 is CASSHLTQGRTDTQYF. The CDR3 DNA sequence: TGCGCCAGCAGCCACCTTACTCAGGGGAGGACAGATACGCAGTATTTT.